This entry lists 10 T cell receptor beta chains sequenced from one sample in a study of blood T cell repertoires in COVID-19 (TCRdb year 2020). Library construction relied on the immunoSEQ multiplex PCR assay. TCRdb limited this immuneACCESS table to in-frame rearrangements with V and J called. A share of clones is missing; checked studies link under half to unresolved V genes, and the rest is unexplained. This sample has 250,000 to 300,000 clones in its table, and 70% to 90% of those were observed once. Over 1.5% of the sample is held by the ten biggest clonotypes. Sequencing was carried out using PBMCs or T cells enriched from blood (not recorded which). The receptors shown here come from a woman aged 45-59 years who had recovered from COVID-19.

This clone was detected only once. The chain combines TRBV5-1 with TRBJ1-6; TRBD1 matches at 7 bases. The CDR3 is 16 amino acids. Germline V gene data show CDR1 as SGHRS and CDR2 as YFSETQ. The V gene end was trimmed by 6 bases and the J gene end by 7 bases; junction bases not matched to a gene: 13. The CDR3 sequence: CASKAFVGQENSPLHF. Written as DNA, the CDR3 is TGCGCCAGCAAAGCGTTCGTCGGACAGGAGAATTCACCCCTCCACTTT.

For this clone: Sequence at one end of the junction differs from germline and may be a read error. The chain joins TRBV2 to TRBJ1-2, with D maybe TRBD1 (5 bases). CDR1 and CDR2 from the germline V gene are SNHLY and FYNNEI. This CDR3 spans 17 amino acids. CDR3 amino acids: CTGESEKGAGRLYGYTF. In DNA, the CDR3 is TGCACTGGAGAAAGTGAAAAGGGTGCGGGGCGGCTCTATGGCTACACCTTC.

The V and J genes are TRBV9 and TRBJ2-2, with TRBD1 matching over 8 bases. This CDR3 spans 17 amino acids. CDR1 and CDR2 from the germline V gene are SGDLS and YYNGEE. J gave up 4 bases and V 4 bases, and 12 bases lay outside the gene matches. The CDR3 sequence is CASSPSPGQAFTGELFF. The CDR3 DNA reads as TGTGCCAGCAGCCCCAGTCCGGGACAGGCATTCACCGGGGAGCTGTTTTTT. Full variable domain (rest looked up from reference TRBV9 and TRBJ2-2): DSGVTQTPKHLITATGQRVTLRCSPRSGDLSVYWYQQSLDQGLQFLIQYYNGEERAKGNILERFSAQQFPDLHSELNLSSLELGDSALYFCASSPSPGQAFTGELFFGEGSRLTVL.

The chain couples TRBV6-5 to TRBJ1-3; D not resolved. V lost 8 bases to trimming and J lost 11 bases, with 16 bases between them. This CDR3 has 12 residues. From germline, CDR1 is MNHEY and CDR2 SVGAGI. The CDR3 loop is CASSDLGEAIYF. In nucleotides, the CDR3 is TGTGCCAGCTCCGACCTAGGCGAGGCCATATATTTT.

V usage is TRBV6-1 and J usage is TRBJ1-1; perhaps TRBD1 as D (5 bases). V dropped 3 bases and J dropped 3 bases, with 11 bases sitting between them. This CDR3 has 14 amino acids. Per the germline V gene, CDR1 is MNHNS and CDR2 is SASEGT. The CDR3 spells CASSDTGYDTEAFF. As DNA, the CDR3 is TGTGCCAGCAGTGACACAGGTTACGACACTGAAGCTTTCTTT.

This sequence joins TRBV2 and TRBJ2-2; 8 positions agree with TRBD2. V lost 7 bases to trimming and J lost 6 bases; unmatched junction nucleotides: 10. The CDR3 loop spans 15 amino acids. Germline-derived CDR1 and CDR2 are SNHLY and FYNNEI. CDR3 in DNA: TGTGCCAGCACCCTCGGGACTAGTGGATCCGGGGAGCTGTTTTTT. Its protein is CASTLGTSGSGELFF.

The chain is built from TRBV25-1 and TRBJ2-1; TRBD2 aligns across 11 bases. The CDR3 is 18 amino acids. V was clipped by 2 bases and J by 5 bases; unmatched bases: 11. CDR1 is MGHDK and CDR2 is SYGVNS in the germline V gene. For the CDR3, the DNA is TGTGCCAGCAGTGAAGGGGTTAGCGGGAGGGCCTTCCACAATGAGCAGTTCTTC. Its protein product is CASSEGVSGRAFHNEQFF.

The chain recombines TRBV27 with TRBJ2-7; 8 bases agree with TRBD1. With V trimmed by 6 bases and J by 4 bases, 17 bases remained unmatched. CDR1 MNHEY and CDR2 SMNVEV come from the germline V gene (reference sequence). The CDR3 is 17 residues long. Here the CDR3 reads CASSPGTGLPAWYEQYF. DNA for the CDR3: TGTGCCAGCAGCCCCGGGACAGGCCTACCTGCGTGGTACGAGCAGTACTTC.

The J gene is TRBJ1-1, the V gene TRBV10-3; 9 bases fit TRBD1. Germline loops: CDR1 ENHRY, CDR2 SYGVKD. J lost 5 bases, V lost 6 bases, and 7 bases had no gene match. The CDR3 runs 14 residues. Here the CDR3 reads CAIREGQGWTEAFF. The CDR3 DNA reads as TGTGCCATCAGGGAAGGACAGGGGTGGACTGAAGCTTTCTTT.

The V call is TRBV11-2, the J call TRBJ1-3, with D perhaps matching TRBD1 (6 bases). The V gene lost 6 bases and the J gene lost 2 bases, with 11 bases spanning the gap. CDR3 size: 14 residues. In germline, CDR1 is SGHAT, CDR2 FQNNGV. CDR3 protein: CASSLQGPGNTIYF. In DNA form, the CDR3 reads TGTGCCAGCAGTCTACAGGGTCCTGGAAACACCATATATTTT.